The sequence of this T cell receptor beta chain was determined in a study of blood T cells in healthy people across ages. Study-level points and caveats: As age increased, TCR beta diversity per million T cells fell in a roughly linear fashion. Higher diversity and more naive CD4+ cells were features of long-lived donors, compared to aged donors.

The second PCR ran roughly 6 to 11 cycles with a sample-barcoded 5' primer and J-beta primers. TCRdb re-analysed the 5' RACE reads in MiXCR, keeping a single row per CDR3 protein. Of about 720,000 distinct CDR3 sequences in the sample, 25% were seen once. V lost 0 bases and J 0 bases, leaving 6 bases between the germline ends. The CDR3 is made up of 14 amino acids. Germline assignment: CDR1 SGHNT and CDR2 YYREEE (reference sequence). This clonotype was counted only a few times. Its antigen is not known. The sample was also linked to a second study, of T cells of mothers and their children. Per that study: The yield was over 9 million TCR beta CDR3 reads from each mother and approximately 2.8 million from each child.

The V call is TRBV5-4, the J call TRBJ2-5; no reliable D call. The TCR sequence derives from a boy between 10 and 17 years old in good health. The specimen was blood. The CDR3 bases are TGTGCCAGCAGCTTGGATCAGTACCAAGAGACCCAGTACTTC. As protein: CASSLDQYQETQYF.